This T cell receptor (beta chain) was observed in a study of blood T cell repertoires in COVID-19. The overall study: Sources were T cells, B-cell-depleted T cells, or PBMCs; the material itself was cDNA or gDNA.

Profiled with immunoSEQ multiplex PCR; TCRdb holds only in-frame clones, not every one. Of around 310,000 clones listed, roughly 90% were seen once; the top ten hold roughly 7.3%. The CDR3 is 14 residues long. Trimming stripped 5 bases from V and 5 bases from J, with 15 bases between. Germline CDR1 MNHEY, CDR2 SVGAGI. The J gene is TRBJ1-1, the V gene TRBV6-5; D unresolved. Sample: peripheral blood. The TCR comes from a woman in her twenties or thirties with COVID-19, enrolled during active disease. The CDR3 nucleotides read TGTGCCAGCAGTATATCCTATCGAGGGACTGAAGCTTTCTTT. Its protein product is CASSISYRGTEAFF.